This T cell receptor beta chain was captured by sequencing in a study of blood T cell repertoires in COVID-19. Study-wide background: Acute-phase and convalescent COVID-19 samples originated in the United States, Italy and Spain. In each case, the material was cDNA or gDNA derived from T cells, B-cell-depleted T cells, or PBMCs.

Germline CDR1 MDHEN, CDR2 SYDVKM. Losses at the gene ends were 5 bases for V and 4 bases for J; bases not matched to a gene: 7. This CDR3 contains 15 residues. How the authors handled the data: Quantification of nucleated cells was approximated via reference gene primer amplification. The repertoire was sequenced with immunoSEQ multiplex PCR; TCRdb's copy has only in-frame clones and lacks some. V, J and clone size reflect that table, while D and trimming were determined from the DNA. The repertoire consists of 85,000 to 95,000 clones, with roughly 88% occurring once and the leading ten covering more than 25%. This clone was recorded only once.

The chain joins TRBV28 to TRBJ1-5, with TRBD1 matching over 8 bases. The sequencing input was peripheral blood. The source is a human donor in a cohort sampled during active COVID-19. The CDR3 region has the DNA TGTGCCAGCAGTCCCTACCGGACAGGGAATCAGCCCCAGCATTTT. The encoded protein is CASSPYRTGNQPQHF.